This T cell receptor (beta chain) is drawn from a study of T cell changes during pregnancy in multiple sclerosis. Germline lookup yields CDR1 SGHAT and CDR2 FQDESV (reference sequence). V shed 5 bases and J shed 6 bases, with 18 bases lying between them. The CDR3 runs to 15 residues. Here immunoSEQ multiplex PCR was the method, and the copy in TCRdb shows in-frame clones only, minus some. The sample lists about 70,000 clones, about 90% seen once, with 1.3% to 1.5% in the top ten. The sample in question was peripheral blood, obtained in the third trimester of pregnancy. The chain links TRBV11-1 to TRBJ2-3; maybe TRBD2 (5 bases). The clonotype was recovered from a female donor in good health, enrolled as a control in a pregnancy study. CDR3 in amino acids: CASSPTSSRLDTQYF. The CDR3 nucleotides are TGTGCCAGCAGCCCCACTAGTTCTCGTCTCGATACGCAGTATTTT.